The 12 T cell receptor beta chains below were found in one sample sequenced in a study of T-cell memory formation after mild COVID-19. MiXCR was run by TCRdb on the 5' RACE reads, yielding one entry per CDR3 protein. The table records roughly 240,000 distinct CDR3 sequences, approximately 15% of them present only once. The sample comprised PBMCs or a T cell subset sorted from them (not recorded which). All receptors derive from an adult woman who had mild COVID-19 (a few samples of this study predate the infection). Cell type and time point are not known.

This clonotype was seen many times. The chain links TRBV25-1 to TRBJ2-7; D remains ambiguous. The V end lost 0 bases, the J end lost 6 bases, and 12 bases lay between the germline ends. The germline V gene has CDR1 MGHDK and CDR2 SYGVNS. The CDR3 runs to 14 residues. Written as DNA, the CDR3 is TGTGCCAGCAGTGAATATGCATTCACGGGCGAGCAGTACTTC. As protein: CASSEYAFTGEQYF.

This clonotype was recorded many times. The genes are TRBV7-8 and TRBJ1-1; D is undetermined. Looked up from germline, CDR1 is SGHVS and CDR2 is FQNEAQ. CDR3 length: 15 residues. With 1 base removed from V and 11 bases from J, the gap between germline ends came to 20 bases. The CDR3 is CASSLVSQIIVKAFF. Here the CDR3 DNA reads TGTGCCAGCAGCTTAGTAAGCCAAATAATAGTTAAGGCTTTCTTT.

The V call is TRBV5-1, the J call TRBJ2-3, with D perhaps TRBD1 (6 bases). The V and J ends lost 3 bases and 2 bases respectively, with 7 bases between them. CDR3 length: 13 amino acids. Germline-derived CDR1 and CDR2 are SGHRS and YFSETQ. The CDR3 loop is CASSWDNTDTQYF. In nucleotides, the CDR3 is TGCGCCAGCAGCTGGGACAACACAGATACGCAGTATTTT.

This clonotype was seen a few times. The gene calls are TRBV29-1 and TRBJ1-1, with TRBD1 matching 7 bases. The CDR3 length is 15 residues. J was trimmed by 5 bases and V by 3 bases; bases with no gene match: 12. The germline gives CDR1 SQVTM, CDR2 ANQGSEA. DNA of the CDR3: TGCAGCGTTGATCACCTCGCAGGGGGAGGTACTGAAGCTTTCTTT. Translation: CSVDHLAGGGTEAFF. The entire variable domain, with the rest obtained from reference TRBV29-1 and TRBJ1-1, is as follows: SAVISQKPSRDICQRGTSLTIQCQVDSQVTMMFWYRQQPGQSLTLIATANQGSEATYESGFVIDKFPISRPNLTFSTLTVSNMSPEDSSIYLCSVDHLAGGGTEAFFGQGTRLTVV.

CDR3 loop: CASSTGTGGTAYEQYF. The CDR3 DNA reads as TGTGCCAGCAGCACGGGGACTGGTGGGACAGCCTACGAGCAGTACTTC. The V and J genes are TRBV7-8 and TRBJ2-7, with D possibly matching TRBD1 (7 bases). Per germline, CDR1 SGHVS and CDR2 FQNEAQ. The V and J ends lost 5 bases and 2 bases respectively, with 19 bases between them. The CDR3 runs 16 residues.

In its sample, this clonotype was seen a few times. CDR3 sequence: CATSRDFNYGYTF. CDR3 nucleotide sequence: TGTGCCACCAGCAGGGATTTTAACTATGGCTACACCTTC. This sequence joins TRBV15 and TRBJ1-2; D gene unclear. Germline lookup yields CDR1 LNHNV and CDR2 YYDKDF (reference sequence). The CDR3 runs to 13 residues. Between the trimmed V and J ends, which lost 3 bases and 1 base, there was a span of 6 bases.

The V call is TRBV7-2, the J call TRBJ2-7; the match to TRBD2 covers 7 bases. The CDR3 totals 16 residues. Losses at the gene ends were 6 bases for V and 3 bases for J; bases not matched to a gene: 14. Germline CDR1 and CDR2: SGHTA and FQGNSA. The chain's CDR3 is CASRQLPGGSIYEQYF. The CDR3 DNA reads TGTGCCAGCAGACAACTCCCGGGCGGGAGTATCTACGAGCAGTACTTC.

The chain is built from TRBV9 and TRBJ2-2; D is uncertain. V lost 0 bases to trimming and J lost 1 base, with 7 bases between them. Germline V gene sequence: CDR1 SGDLS, CDR2 YYNGEE. The CDR3 has 15 amino acids. In DNA form, the CDR3 reads TGTGCCAGCAGCGTAGAGGCAGGGAACACCGGGGAGCTGTTTTTT. Translating it yields CASSVEAGNTGELFF. Full variable domain (outside the CDR3, taken from reference TRBV9 and TRBJ2-2): DSGVTQTPKHLITATGQRVTLRCSPRSGDLSVYWYQQSLDQGLQFLIQYYNGEERAKGNILERFSAQQFPDLHSELNLSSLELGDSALYFCASSVEAGNTGELFFGEGSRLTVL.

The chain has TRBV12-3 or TRBV12-4 and TRBJ1-1; 7 bases fit TRBD1. The CDR3 runs 14 residues. Trimming took 6 bases from V and 2 from J; bases not matched to a gene: 6. The CDR3 DNA reads as TGTGCCAGCAGACCGGGGACAGCTAACACTGAAGCTTTCTTT. As protein: CASRPGTANTEAFF.

V is TRBV25-1 and J is TRBJ1-1, with D maybe TRBD1 (6 bases). The CDR3 runs 14 residues. The V gene lost 6 bases and the J gene lost 1 base, with 12 bases spanning the gap. Germline V lookup: CDR1 MGHDK, CDR2 SYGVNS. The DNA of the CDR3 is TGTGCCAGCAGAAGGACAGCCCCGAACACTGAAGCTTTCTTT. It is translated as CASRRTAPNTEAFF.

This clonotype has ten or more counts. The rearrangement uses TRBV4-3 and TRBJ2-7, with 8 bases identical to TRBD2. Trimming removed 2 bases from V and 0 bases from J; junction bases left unmatched: 9. CDR3 length equals 17 residues. Germline V gene sequence: CDR1 LGHNA, CDR2 YSLEER. This CDR3 is CASSQYYSGAISYEQYF. The CDR3 DNA reads TGCGCCAGCAGCCAATATTATAGCGGGGCAATCTCCTACGAGCAGTACTTC.

This clonotype was found a few times. The V gene is TRBV5-1, the J gene TRBJ2-1; 12 nucleotides agree with TRBD1. V was pared by 4 bases and J by 1 base, with 12 bases of the junction left unmatched. Germline CDR1 SGHRS, CDR2 YFSETQ. The CDR3 spans 19 residues. CDR3 residues: CASSPGTGGPRMSYNEQFF. CDR3 DNA: TGCGCCAGCAGCCCCGGGACAGGGGGCCCCAGGATGTCCTACAATGAGCAGTTCTTC.